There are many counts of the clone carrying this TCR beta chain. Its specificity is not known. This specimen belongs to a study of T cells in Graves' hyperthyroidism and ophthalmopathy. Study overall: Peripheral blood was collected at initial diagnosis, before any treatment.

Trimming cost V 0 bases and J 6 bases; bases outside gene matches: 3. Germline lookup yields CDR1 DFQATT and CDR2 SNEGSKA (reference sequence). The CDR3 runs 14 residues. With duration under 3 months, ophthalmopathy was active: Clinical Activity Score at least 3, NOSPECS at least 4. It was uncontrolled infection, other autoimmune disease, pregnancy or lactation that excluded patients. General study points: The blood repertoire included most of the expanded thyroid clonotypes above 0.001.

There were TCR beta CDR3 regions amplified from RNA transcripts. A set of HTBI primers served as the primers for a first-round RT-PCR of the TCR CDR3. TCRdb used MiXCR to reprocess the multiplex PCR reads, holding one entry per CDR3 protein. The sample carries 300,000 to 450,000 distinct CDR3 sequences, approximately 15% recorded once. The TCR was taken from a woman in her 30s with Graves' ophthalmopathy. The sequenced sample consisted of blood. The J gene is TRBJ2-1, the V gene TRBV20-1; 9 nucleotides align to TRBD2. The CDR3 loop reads CSAREAGGLNEQFF. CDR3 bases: TGCAGTGCTAGAGAAGCGGGGGGCCTCAATGAGCAGTTCTTC.